The 31 T cell receptor beta chains below were found in one sample sequenced in a study of T cell repertoires and HLA-DP antigens. These receptors' antigens are unknown. Data came from immunoSEQ multiplex PCR; TCRdb stores just in-frame clones and leaves some out. The table has 90,000 to 130,000 clones, roughly 92% seen once. The specimen was CD4+ T cells from PBMCs. These receptors all come from a woman between 18 and 29 years old in good health and CMV-seronegative.

The V and J genes are TRBV6-5 and TRBJ1-5; TRBD1 is a possible D gene (6 bases). The germline V gene encodes CDR1 MNHEY and CDR2 SVGAGI. Trimming took off 4 bases at V and 11 bases at J, with 15 bases between the two ends. CDR3 size: 13 residues. The CDR3 region has the DNA TGTGCCAGCAGTTCCCCAGGGGTGGGGTCCCAGCATTTT. Its protein product is CASSSPGVGSQHF.

The chain is built from TRBV29-1 and TRBJ1-2, with no clear D. Looked up from germline, CDR1 is SQVTM and CDR2 is ANQGSEA. V lost 5 bases, J lost 4 bases, and 8 bases lay in between. The CDR3 sequence is 11 residues long. CDR3 in amino acids: CSVPGPYGYTF. For the CDR3, the DNA is TGCAGCGTTCCCGGGCCCTATGGCTACACCTTC.

The chain employs TRBV10-3 and TRBJ1-2, with 7 bases fitting TRBD1. There are 12 residues in the CDR3. Germline lookup yields CDR1 ENHRY and CDR2 SYGVKD. V lost 6 bases, J lost 7 bases, and 5 bases stayed unmatched. The CDR3 DNA reads as TGTGCCATCAGCCGGGACAGCACTGGCTACACCTTC. Amino acid sequence: CAISRDSTGYTF.

J is TRBJ1-1 and V is TRBV30; no reliable D call. The V end lost 4 bases, the J end lost 1 base, and 10 bases lay between the germline ends. This CDR3 is 13 amino acids long. Germline CDR1 and CDR2: GTSNPN and SVGIG (reference sequence). The CDR3 nucleotides are TGTGCCTGGAACACCGGGCAGAACACTGAAGCTTTCTTT. This sequence encodes CAWNTGQNTEAFF.

The V call is TRBV6-6, the J call TRBJ1-1; 8 nucleotides match TRBD1. This CDR3 region has 15 residues. V gave up 6 bases and J gave up 3 bases; unmatched junction bases: 9. Germline loops: CDR1 MNHNY, CDR2 SVGAGI (reference sequence). CDR3 nucleotide sequence: TGTGCCAGCAGCCCTAATCAGGGGGCGGACACTGAAGCTTTCTTT. Translation gives CASSPNQGADTEAFF.

The chain combines TRBV27 with TRBJ2-1; the D gene could be TRBD1 or TRBD2 (6 bases each). The CDR3 is made up of 14 amino acids. With 5 bases removed from V and 9 bases from J, the gap between germline ends came to 17 bases. Looked up from germline, CDR1 is MNHEY and CDR2 is SMNVEV (reference sequence). CDR3 nucleotide sequence: TGTGCCAGCAGTCCGACGGGGGCGCCGGGTGAGCAGTTCTTC. This codes for CASSPTGAPGEQFF.

This chain joins TRBV9 and TRBJ2-5; D might be TRBD2 (6 bases). The germline gives CDR1 SGDLS, CDR2 YYNGEE. V lost 3 bases and J 1 base, leaving 13 bases between the germline ends. The CDR3 is 15 amino acids. CDR3: CASSADYGPQETQYF. The CDR3 bases are TGTGCCAGCAGCGCGGACTACGGGCCCCAAGAGACCCAGTACTTC.

Here the CDR3 reads CASSPRDTGTDTQYF. The CDR3 DNA reads TGCGCCAGCAGCCCACGGGACACAGGTACAGATACGCAGTATTTT. The chain employs TRBV5-1 and TRBJ2-3, with TRBD1 as a possible D gene (6 bases). Germline V gene lookup returns CDR1 SGHRS and CDR2 YFSETQ. The CDR3 length is 15 residues. Trimming cost V 4 bases and J 3 bases, with 15 bases left between them.

The J gene is TRBJ2-1, the V gene TRBV19; 9 bases map to TRBD2. J gave up 6 bases and V 7 bases, and 13 bases lay outside the gene matches. Germline CDR1 reads LNHDA; CDR2 reads SQIVND (reference sequence). CDR3 length equals 16 residues. The CDR3, as DNA: TGTGCCAGTACCCCCCTTTCTAGCGGGAAGGTCAATGAGCAGTTCTTC. Its protein product is CASTPLSSGKVNEQFF.

In this sample, this clone turned up once. CDR3 DNA: TGTGCCAGTAGTACCTCCCTTACAGGGGCTGGAAACACCATATATTTT. Its translation is CASSTSLTGAGNTIYF. The chain uses TRBV19 and TRBJ1-3; TRBD1 matches 7 bases. The CDR3 consists of 16 residues. Germline CDR1 and CDR2: LNHDA and SQIVND (reference sequence). With V trimmed by 4 bases and J by 2 bases, 8 bases remained unmatched.

This chain uses TRBV7-2 with TRBJ1-6; a weak D match, TRBD1 (6 bases). V lost 5 bases to trimming and J lost 7 bases, with 15 bases between them. The CDR3 length is 15 residues. Germline CDR1 and CDR2: SGHTA and FQGNSA. This chain's CDR3 is CASSPGEGRNSPLHF. The CDR3 DNA reads as TGTGCCAGCAGCCCAGGGGAGGGCCGAAATTCACCCCTCCACTTT.

The V gene is TRBV19, the J gene TRBJ2-1; no reliable D call. Germline loops: CDR1 LNHDA, CDR2 SQIVND (reference sequence). This CDR3 comprises 16 residues. Trimming removed 6 bases from V and 0 bases from J, with 15 bases in between. In nucleotides, the CDR3 is TGTGCCAGTAGAGACATAGGGTATCACTCCTACAATGAGCAGTTCTTC. Translated: CASRDIGYHSYNEQFF.

This clone was seen more than once but under ten times. The genes are TRBV28 and TRBJ1-3; TRBD1 matches 8 bases. This CDR3 contains 14 residues. J gave up 1 base and V 7 bases, and 3 bases lay outside the gene matches. Germline V gives CDR1 MDHEN, CDR2 SYDVKM. The CDR3 spells CASTDRASGNTIYF. The CDR3 DNA follows: TGTGCCAGCACGGACAGGGCGTCTGGAAACACCATATATTTT.

The chain employs TRBV7-8 and TRBJ1-1, with D uncertain. The CDR3 spans 14 residues. Trimming took off 0 bases at V and 2 bases at J, with 7 bases between the two ends. The V gene's germline CDR1 is SGHVS and CDR2 FQNEAQ. CDR3: CASSLAGHNTEAFF. DNA of the CDR3: TGTGCCAGCAGCTTAGCGGGCCACAACACTGAAGCTTTCTTT.

The CDR3 sequence is CASRGTELYEQYF. As DNA, the CDR3 is TGTGCCAGCAGGGGGACAGAACTGTACGAGCAGTACTTC. The chain uses TRBV28 and TRBJ2-7, with 7 bases fitting TRBD1. Germline CDR1 MDHEN, CDR2 SYDVKM. The V gene end was trimmed by 6 bases and the J gene end by 4 bases; junction bases not matched to a gene: 6. The CDR3 length is 13 residues.

The rearrangement links TRBV6-4 to TRBJ2-3; no firm D call. This CDR3 contains 15 residues. The V end was cut by 3 bases, the J end by 1 base, with 11 bases between. The germline CDR1 and CDR2 sequences are MRHNA and SNTAGT. The CDR3 is CASSETPWGTDTQYF. The CDR3 DNA reads as TGTGCCAGCAGTGAAACCCCGTGGGGCACAGATACGCAGTATTTT.

The V call is TRBV9, the J call TRBJ2-3; 16 nucleotides line up with TRBD2. CDR1 is SGDLS, CDR2 YYNGEE, per germline. V lost 6 bases and J lost 6; bases outside the gene matches: 10. The CDR3 is made up of 17 amino acids. CDR3 in DNA: TGTGCCAGCACCCCGGGACTAGCGGGAGGGTCCCTGGATACGCAGTATTTT. Protein sequence: CASTPGLAGGSLDTQYF.

The CDR3 nucleotides are TGTGCCAGTAGTACCGGGACAGGGTGGGATGAAAAACTGTTTTTT. Translation gives CASSTGTGWDEKLFF. The chain is built from TRBV19 and TRBJ1-4; 9 bases are a match to TRBD1. Germline CDR1 LNHDA, CDR2 SQIVND (reference sequence). The CDR3 consists of 15 residues. V was pared by 4 bases and J by 6 bases, with 6 bases of the junction left unmatched.

This chain connects TRBV28 to TRBJ2-7; either TRBD1 or TRBD2 may fit D (5 bases each). In germline, CDR1 is MDHEN, CDR2 SYDVKM. The CDR3 loop spans 15 amino acids. V dropped 5 bases and J dropped 6 bases, with 20 bases sitting between them. The CDR3 region is CASSGGRQPFGEQYF. The CDR3 region has the DNA TGTGCCAGCAGTGGAGGTCGACAGCCCTTTGGCGAGCAGTACTTC.

This chain links TRBV14 with TRBJ2-6; tentative D call: TRBD2 (6 bases). V lost 4 bases and J 2 bases, leaving 9 bases between the germline ends. The CDR3 length is 15 residues. CDR1 and CDR2 (germline): SGHDN, FVKESK. CDR3 DNA: TGTGCCAGCAGCCTGCGGGGAGCTGGGGCCAACGTCCTGACTTTC. Protein sequence: CASSLRGAGANVLTF.

J is TRBJ1-4 and V is TRBV6-1, with 7 bases fitting TRBD1. The ends lost 0 bases at V and 5 bases at J; junction bases unmatched: 6. This CDR3 contains 16 residues. Germline lookup yields CDR1 MNHNS and CDR2 SASEGT. CDR3 coding DNA: TGTGCCAGCAGTGAAGCGCTTGGCAGGGGGAATGAAAAACTGTTTTTT. It is translated as CASSEALGRGNEKLFF.

The chain joins TRBV5-6 to TRBJ1-5; unclear D gene. Germline V gene data show CDR1 as SGHDT and CDR2 as YYEEEE. V was clipped by 1 base and J by 1 base, with 9 bases between them. This CDR3 contains 15 residues. CDR3 in DNA: TGTGCCAGCAGCTTGACTGGGCGGAGCAATCAGCCCCAGCATTTT. Residues: CASSLTGRSNQPQHF.

The rearrangement links TRBV5-6 to TRBJ2-1; unclear D gene. Germline loops: CDR1 SGHDT, CDR2 YYEEEE. This CDR3 spans 16 amino acids. V dropped 4 bases and J dropped 4 bases, with 18 bases sitting between them. The CDR3 reads CASSRRHLLRYNEQFF. In DNA form, the CDR3 reads TGTGCCAGCAGCCGGCGGCACCTGCTGAGGTACAATGAGCAGTTCTTC.

The rearrangement uses TRBV6-6 and TRBJ2-7, with 16 bases fitting TRBD2. The V gene's germline CDR1 is MNHNY and CDR2 SVGAGI (reference sequence). The CDR3 runs to 16 residues. The J segment lost 5 bases and the V segment lost 4 bases, leaving 5 bases of the junction unmatched. The CDR3 coding sequence is TGTGCCAGCAGTTTTCCCGGGACTAGCGGGAGGGACGAGCAGTACTTC. Encoded protein: CASSFPGTSGRDEQYF.

The chain employs TRBV30 and TRBJ1-6, with D possibly being TRBD1 (6 bases). Germline V gene lookup returns CDR1 GTSNPN and CDR2 SVGIG (reference sequence). The CDR3 has 14 amino acids. The V gene lost 3 bases and the J gene lost 6 bases, with 12 bases spanning the gap. For the CDR3, the DNA is TGTGCCTGGAGGATGGACAGAATTAATTCACCCCTCCACTTT. This gives the protein CAWRMDRINSPLHF.

Comments on this clone: Different DNA sequences within this sample yield the same CDR3. This rearrangement joins TRBV5-1 to TRBJ2-3; D is uncertain. This CDR3 comprises 14 residues. V lost 2 bases to trimming and J lost 0 bases, with 7 bases between them. Germline CDR1 reads SGHRS; CDR2 reads YFSETQ. The DNA of the CDR3 is TGCGCCAGCAGCTTATCCGCTAGCACAGATACGCAGTATTTT. Encoded protein: CASSLSASTDTQYF.

The chain carries TRBV7-6 and TRBJ1-1; 8 nucleotides agree with TRBD1. The ends lost 4 bases at V and 1 base at J; junction bases unmatched: 5. The CDR3 runs to 15 residues. The germline V gene encodes CDR1 SGHVS and CDR2 FNYEAQ. CDR3 amino acids: CASSSTGQANTEAFF. CDR3 nucleotides: TGTGCCAGCAGCTCGACGGGACAGGCGAACACTGAAGCTTTCTTT.

As for this clone: Other DNA sequences within the sample encode an identical CDR3. V and J are TRBV6-5 and TRBJ1-5, with D possibly matching TRBD1 (5 bases). V lost 6 bases to trimming and J lost 0 bases, with 9 bases between them. The germline gives CDR1 MNHEY, CDR2 SVGAGI. The CDR3 runs to 14 residues. CDR3 DNA: TGTGCCAGCAGGCCGAGGGGTAGCAATCAGCCCCAGCATTTT. As protein: CASRPRGSNQPQHF.

The V and J genes are TRBV6-1 and TRBJ2-6; D gene ambiguous. The germline V and J ends were trimmed by 2 bases and 2 bases, with 7 bases remaining between them. Germline values: CDR1 MNHNS, CDR2 SASEGT. This CDR3 region has 15 residues. The CDR3 spells CASSEPGAGANVLTF. The CDR3 DNA follows: TGTGCCAGCAGTGAACCTGGGGCTGGGGCCAACGTCCTGACTTTC.

The chain employs TRBV7-2 and TRBJ2-5; 14 bases agree with TRBD2. The CDR3 extends over 17 amino acids. The V gene end was trimmed by 5 bases and the J gene end by 4 bases; junction bases not matched to a gene: 9. Looked up from germline, CDR1 is SGHTA and CDR2 is FQGNSA. The CDR3 is CASSTPVTSGRGETQYF. The CDR3 nucleotides read TGTGCCAGCAGCACGCCGGTGACTAGCGGGAGGGGAGAGACCCAGTACTTC.

The chain links TRBV28 to TRBJ1-1; weak D call: TRBD1 (5 bases). V dropped 2 bases and J dropped 4 bases, with 17 bases sitting between them. The CDR3 totals 16 residues. Germline-derived CDR1 and CDR2 are MDHEN and SYDVKM. The CDR3 is CASSLRSYRRSTEAFF. The CDR3 coding sequence is TGTGCCAGCAGTTTACGCTCATACAGGAGGAGCACTGAAGCTTTCTTT.